The clone carrying this T cell receptor (beta chain) was detected many times. What it binds is unknown. The junction departs from germline at one end; a sequencing error may be responsible. CDR3 length: 16 amino acids. The sample comes from a study of glioma-infiltrating T cells. Study observations and caveats: Gliomas, especially low-grade, showed above-expected tissue-blood divergence; non-neoplastic patients showed below. Tissue and blood shared very few CDR3 sequences.

Amplification of TCR alpha and beta CDR3 regions from RNA used iRepertoire nested multiplex PCR. Tissue mRNA or PBMC total RNA, 100-400 ng, went into one-step reverse transcription and amplification. TCRdb re-derived calls from the multiplex PCR reads in MiXCR, one entry per CDR3 protein. The table has some 4,900 distinct CDR3 sequences, 30% to 35% seen once. This chain uses TRBV12-3 or TRBV12-4 with TRBJ2-5, with D perhaps TRBD1 (6 bases). The sample consisted of glioma tissue, nonneoplastic brain tissue, or PBMCs (not recorded which). This clonotype was sampled from a human donor with low-grade glioma or glioblastoma, undergoing nonglioma brain surgery, or in good health (not recorded which). CDR3 DNA: TGTGCCAGCAGCCAAGAGACAGGCGCCTACCAAGAAACCCAGTACTTC. Translated, it gives CASSQETGAYQETQYF.